The clone carrying this T cell receptor (beta chain) was detected a few times. TCRdb re-analysed the RACE reads in MiXCR, keeping a single row per CDR3 protein. The table lists roughly 52,000 distinct CDR3 sequences, about 11% of them singletons. The sample comes from a study of human T cells and chemical hapten exposure. Time point reported: patch test 1, 2 weeks after DPC sensitization. Specified treatment: therapeutic diphenylcyclopropenone sensitization with weekly scalp DPC. The template was total RNA from unfractionated whole blood. Blood was drawn before each patch test was applied. This TCR was sampled from a woman in her 40s with alopecia areata. Some clones in this sample may be carry-over from other donors' samples. The sequenced sample was whole blood, obtained in connection with sensitization to the hapten diphenylcyclopropenone (DPC).

The CDR3 spells CASSLALANEQFF. In DNA form, the CDR3 reads TGTGCCAGCAGCTTAGCACTAGCCAATGAGCAGTTCTTC. The chain couples TRBV7-2 to TRBJ2-1; a weak D match, TRBD2 (6 bases). V dropped 0 bases and J dropped 6 bases, with 6 bases sitting between them. Germline V CDR1 and CDR2: SGHTA, FQGNSA. CDR3 length equals 13 residues.